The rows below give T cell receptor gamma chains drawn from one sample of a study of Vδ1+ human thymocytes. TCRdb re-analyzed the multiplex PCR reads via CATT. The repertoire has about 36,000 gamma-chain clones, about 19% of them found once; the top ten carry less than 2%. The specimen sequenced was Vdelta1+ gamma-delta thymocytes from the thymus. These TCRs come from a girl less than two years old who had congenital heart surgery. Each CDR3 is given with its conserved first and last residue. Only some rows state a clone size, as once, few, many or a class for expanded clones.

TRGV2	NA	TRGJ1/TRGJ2	TGTGCCACCTGGGACGGGTACCCTTATTATAAGAAACTCTTT	CATWDGYPYYKKLF
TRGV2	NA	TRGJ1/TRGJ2	TGTGCCACCTGGGACGGAACAATTTATTATAAGAAACTCTTT	CATWDGTIYYKKLF
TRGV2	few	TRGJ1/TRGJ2	TGTGCCACCTGGGACGGGGGGGTAGATTATAAGAAACTCTTT	CATWDGGVDYKKLF
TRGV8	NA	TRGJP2	TGTGCCACCTGGGATGGACGGACACGTAGTGATTGGATCAAGACGTTT	CATWDGRTRSDWIKTF
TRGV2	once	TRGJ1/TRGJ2	TGTGCCACCTGGGACGACGCAACTAATTATAAGAAACTCTTT	CATWDDATNYKKLF
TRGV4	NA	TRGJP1	TGTGCCACCTGGGATTATCACCCTGGTTGGTTCAAGATATTT	CATWDYHPGWFKIF
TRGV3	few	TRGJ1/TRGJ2	TGTGCCACCTGGGACAGGCCGCGTAAACTCTTT	CATWDRPRKLF
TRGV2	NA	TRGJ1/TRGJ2	TGTGCCACCTGGGACTCTCATGGGGATTATAAGAAACTCTTT	CATWDSHGDYKKLF
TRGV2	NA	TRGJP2	TGTGCCACCTGGGACGGTCCACCCCACTATAGTAGTGATTGGATCAAGACGTTT	CATWDGPPHYSSDWIKTF
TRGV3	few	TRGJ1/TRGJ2	TGTGCCACCTGGGACAGGGCCACGGGGTTCCCCCCACGTCCCAAGAAACTCTTT	CATWDRATGFPPRPKKLF
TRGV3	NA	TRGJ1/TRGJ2	TGTGCCACCTGGGACAGGCGGTTCCGTTCGGACAAATGGTATAAGAAACTCTTT	CATWDRRFRSDKWYKKLF
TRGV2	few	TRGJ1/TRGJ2	TGTGCCACCTGGGACGGCCCTCCTTATAAGAAACTCTTT	CATWDGPPYKKLF
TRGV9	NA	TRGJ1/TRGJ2	TGTGCCTTGTGGGAGGTCCACTCCGATAAGAAACTCTTT	CALWEVHSDKKLF
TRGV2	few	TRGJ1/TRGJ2	TGTGCCACCTGGGATGGGCGGAAACGGGAGTATTATAAGAAACTCTTT	CATWDGRKREYYKKLF
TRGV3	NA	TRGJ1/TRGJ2	TGTGCCACCTGGGACAGGCCGACAATGAAACTCTTT	CATWDRPTMKLF
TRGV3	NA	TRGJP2	TGTGCCACCTGGGACAGGCTTTGGATCAAGACGTTT	CATWDRLWIKTF
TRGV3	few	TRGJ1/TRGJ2	TGTGCCACCTGGGACCCGCGGAATTATTATAAGAAACTCTTT	CATWDPRNYYKKLF
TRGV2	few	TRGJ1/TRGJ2	TGTGCCACCTGTGCTAAGAAACTCTTT	CATCAKKLF
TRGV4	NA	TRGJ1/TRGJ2	TGTGCCACCGGTATCTATAAGAAACTCTTT	CATGIYKKLF
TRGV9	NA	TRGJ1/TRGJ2	TGTGCCTTGTGGGAGGCGCCACAGAGGAAGAAACTCTTT	CALWEAPQRKKLF
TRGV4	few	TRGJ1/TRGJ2	TGTGCCACCTGGGAGGGGTGTGATTATAAGAAACTCTTT	CATWEGCDYKKLF
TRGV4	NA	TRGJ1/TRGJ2	TGTGCCACCTGGGATGGGCCCCGTCCTTATTATAAGAAACTCTTT	CATWDGPRPYYKKLF
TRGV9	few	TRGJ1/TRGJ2	TGTGCCTTGCGGGAGGTTTTGGTAAAACTCTTT	CALREVLVKLF
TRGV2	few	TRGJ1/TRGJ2	TGTGCCACCTGGGAGACCCGGAAAGGTAGGGTTTATAAGAAACTCTTT	CATWETRKGRVYKKLF
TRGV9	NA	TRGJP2	TGTGCCTTGTGGGAGGACGATGGTGGTAGTGATTGGATCAAGACGTTT	CALWEDDGGSDWIKTF
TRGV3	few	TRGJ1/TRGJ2	TGTGCCACCTGGGACAAGAGGGTTGATTATTATAAGAAACTCTTT	CATWDKRVDYYKKLF
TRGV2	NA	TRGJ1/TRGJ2	TGTGCCACCTGGGACGGGGGCGGTAGCGGTAAGAAACTCTTT	CATWDGGGSGKKLF
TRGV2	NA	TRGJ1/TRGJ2	TGTGCCACCTGGGACGGGCCCCCACTCTTT	CATWDGPPLF
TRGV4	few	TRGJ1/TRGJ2	TGTGCCACCTGGGATGGAAATCATTATTATAAGAAACTCTTT	CATWDGNHYYKKLF
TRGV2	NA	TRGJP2	TGTGCCACCTGGGACGGGCGAAGTCCGAGTAGTGATTGGATCAAGACGTTT	CATWDGRSPSSDWIKTF
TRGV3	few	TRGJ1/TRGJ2	TGTGCCACCTGGGACAGGTTAAAATATTATAAGAAACTCTTT	CATWDRLKYYKKLF
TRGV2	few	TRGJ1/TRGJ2	TGTGCCACCTGGGACGGGCCAAGTCTTCTCTTT	CATWDGPSLLF
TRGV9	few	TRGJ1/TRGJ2	TGTGCCTTGTGGGAGGTGCAGGAATATTATAAGAAACTCTTT	CALWEVQEYYKKLF